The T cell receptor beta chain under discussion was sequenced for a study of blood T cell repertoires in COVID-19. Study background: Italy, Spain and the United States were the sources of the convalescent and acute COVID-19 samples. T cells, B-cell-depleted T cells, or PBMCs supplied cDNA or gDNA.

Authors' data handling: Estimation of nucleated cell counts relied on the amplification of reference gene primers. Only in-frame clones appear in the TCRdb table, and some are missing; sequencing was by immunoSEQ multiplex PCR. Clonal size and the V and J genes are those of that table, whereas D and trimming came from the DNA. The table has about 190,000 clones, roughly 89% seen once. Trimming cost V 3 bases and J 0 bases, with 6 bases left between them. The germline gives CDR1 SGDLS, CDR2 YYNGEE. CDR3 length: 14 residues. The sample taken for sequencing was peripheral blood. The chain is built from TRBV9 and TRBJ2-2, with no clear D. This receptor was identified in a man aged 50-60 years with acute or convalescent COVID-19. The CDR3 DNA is TGTGCCAGCAGCGCTCTGTCGAACACCGGGGAGCTGTTTTTT. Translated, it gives CASSALSNTGELFF.